Each of the 11 T cell receptor beta chains below was sequenced from the same sample in a study of OX40 agonist ivuxolimab in advanced cancers. TCRdb's table, derived via immunoSEQ multiplex PCR, lists solely in-frame clones and lacks some. Counted here are approximately 18,000 clones, approximately 82% occurring once; the ten biggest clones make up over 2%. Here the sequenced sample was CD4+ or CD8+ T cells sorted from blood, taken in a trial of the OX40 agonist ivuxolimab. These receptors were taken from an adult with an advanced solid tumor such as melanoma, head and neck, liver or kidney cancer.

This clone was seen only a few times. CDR3 nucleotide sequence: TGCGCCAGCAGCAACCCACAGGGTCAAGAGACCCAGTACTTC. Residues: CASSNPQGQETQYF. The rearrangement links TRBV5-1 to TRBJ2-5; TRBD1 is a possible D gene (6 bases). Germline lookup yields CDR1 SGHRS and CDR2 YFSETQ. CDR3 length: 14 residues. V was pared by 4 bases and J by 2 bases, with 12 bases between.

This clone occurred once. Here the CDR3 reads CASSAWGTYEQYF. The CDR3 bases are TGTGCCAGCAGTGCTTGGGGCACCTACGAGCAGTACTTC. The chain couples TRBV6-1 to TRBJ2-5, with a tentative D call TRBD1 (5 bases). The J call is uncertain, as TRBJ2-7 better fits the DNA end. Germline V gene lookup returns CDR1 MNHNS and CDR2 SASEGT. The CDR3 spans 13 residues.

The genes are TRBV19 and TRBJ2-5; 8 positions match TRBD2. The CDR3 is 15 amino acids. V lost 1 base to trimming and J lost 5 bases; unmatched junction nucleotides: 6. Germline loops: CDR1 LNHDA, CDR2 SQIVND (reference sequence). The CDR3 nucleotides read TGTGCCAGTAGTATAGCTCGGGGGGGAGTGGAGACCCAGTACTTC. Amino acids: CASSIARGGVETQYF.

The chain combines TRBV29-1 with TRBJ2-5; 9 bases agree with TRBD1. The CDR3 extends over 14 amino acids. The junction had 6 bases not matched to a gene; V was cut back by 3 bases and J by 4 bases. In germline, CDR1 is SQVTM, CDR2 ANQGSEA. The chain's CDR3 is CSVDGTGSRETQYF. For the CDR3, the DNA is TGCAGCGTTGATGGGACAGGGTCTCGAGAGACCCAGTACTTC.

The V call is TRBV9, the J call TRBJ2-5; 9 positions agree with TRBD1. V shed 4 bases, J shed 5 bases, and the junction held 6 bases outside the gene matches. Germline assignment: CDR1 SGDLS and CDR2 YYNGEE. The CDR3 is 14 amino acids. The CDR3 bases are TGTGCCAGCAGCATGACAGGGGGACGGGAGACCCAGTACTTC. Translating it yields CASSMTGGRETQYF.

The V and J genes are TRBV7-9 and TRBJ1-1, with a weak D call TRBD1 (6 bases). CDR1 is SEHNR and CDR2 is FQNEAQ in the germline V gene (reference sequence). The length of the CDR3 is 13 residues. Between the trimmed V and J ends, which lost 8 bases and 0 bases, there was a span of 10 bases. CDR3 in amino acids: CASCRGMNTEAFF. The DNA for the CDR3 is TGTGCCAGCTGCAGGGGTATGAACACTGAAGCTTTCTTT.

The chain recombines TRBV7-9 with TRBJ1-4; D might be TRBD1 (5 bases). Germline V CDR1 and CDR2: SEHNR, FQNEAQ (reference sequence). The CDR3 is 13 residues long. Trimming took off 8 bases at V and 4 bases at J, with 11 bases between the two ends. This CDR3 reads CASGREGNEKLFF. For the CDR3, the DNA is TGTGCCAGCGGCAGGGAAGGTAATGAAAAACTGTTTTTT.

The genes are TRBV28 and TRBJ1-2; D is perhaps TRBD1 (5 bases). This CDR3 comprises 13 residues. Trimming removed 10 bases at V and 0 bases at J, with 12 bases between. Germline CDR1 and CDR2: MDHEN and SYDVKM. The CDR3 loop is CATPDKANYGYTF. In DNA form, the CDR3 reads TGTGCCACCCCGGACAAAGCTAACTATGGCTACACCTTC.

V and J are TRBV27 and TRBJ2-5; the D is unclear. This CDR3 comprises 15 residues. Looked up from germline, CDR1 is MNHEY and CDR2 is SMNVEV (reference sequence). Trimming stripped 0 bases from V and 2 bases from J, with 10 bases between. The CDR3 DNA reads as TGTGCCAGCAGTTTATCCCTTGCGCTTCAAGAGACCCAGTACTTC. Translation gives CASSLSLALQETQYF.

This sequence joins TRBV7-7 and TRBJ2-5, with D perhaps being TRBD1 or TRBD2 (5 bases each). This CDR3 is 15 amino acids long. Germline V gene data show CDR1 as SSHAT and CDR2 as FNYEAQ (reference sequence). V dropped 5 bases and J dropped 1 base, with 14 bases sitting between them. The CDR3 reads CASSPMGVAQETQYF. The DNA of the CDR3 is TGTGCCAGCAGCCCCATGGGGGTGGCCCAAGAGACCCAGTACTTC.

This clone occurred once. V and J are TRBV5-1 and TRBJ2-3, with 8 bases fitting TRBD2. Germline CDR1 reads SGHRS; CDR2 reads YFSETQ. Trimming took 3 bases from V and 0 from J; bases not matched to a gene: 6. The CDR3 is made up of 16 amino acids. As DNA, the CDR3 is TGCGCCAGCAGCTCCTCCGGGACTAGAAGCACAGATACGCAGTATTTT. This sequence encodes CASSSSGTRSTDTQYF.